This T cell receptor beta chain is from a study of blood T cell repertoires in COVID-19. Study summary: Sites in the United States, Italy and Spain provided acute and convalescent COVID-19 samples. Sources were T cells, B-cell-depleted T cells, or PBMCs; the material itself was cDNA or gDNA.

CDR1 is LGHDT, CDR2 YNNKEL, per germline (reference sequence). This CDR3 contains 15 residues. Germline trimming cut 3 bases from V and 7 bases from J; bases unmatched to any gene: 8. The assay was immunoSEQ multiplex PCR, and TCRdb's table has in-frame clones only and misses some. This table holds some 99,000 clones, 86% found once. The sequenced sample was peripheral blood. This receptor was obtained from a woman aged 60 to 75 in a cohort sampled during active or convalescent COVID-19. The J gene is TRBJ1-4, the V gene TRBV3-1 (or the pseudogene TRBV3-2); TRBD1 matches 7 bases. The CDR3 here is CASSHFGTVSEKLFF. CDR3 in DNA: TGTGCCAGCAGCCATTTCGGGACAGTCTCTGAAAAACTGTTTTTT.